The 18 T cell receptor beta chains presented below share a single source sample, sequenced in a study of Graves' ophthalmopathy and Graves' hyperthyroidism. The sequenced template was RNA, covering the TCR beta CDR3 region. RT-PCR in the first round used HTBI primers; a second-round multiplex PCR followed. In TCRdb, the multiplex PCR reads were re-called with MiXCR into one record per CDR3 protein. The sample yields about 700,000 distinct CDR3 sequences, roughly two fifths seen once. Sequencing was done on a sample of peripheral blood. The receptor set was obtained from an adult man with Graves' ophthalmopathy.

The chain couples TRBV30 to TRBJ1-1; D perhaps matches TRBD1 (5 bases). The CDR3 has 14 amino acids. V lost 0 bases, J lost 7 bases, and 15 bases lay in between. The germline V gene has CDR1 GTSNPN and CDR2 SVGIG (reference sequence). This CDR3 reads CAWSVVGHKIEAFF. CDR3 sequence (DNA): TGTGCCTGGAGTGTCGTTGGACACAAAATTGAAGCTTTCTTT. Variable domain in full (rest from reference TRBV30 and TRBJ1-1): SQTIHQWPATLVQPVGSPLSLECTVEGTSNPNLYWYRQAAGRGLQLLFYSVGIGQISSEVPQNLSASRPQDRQFILSSKKLLLSDSGFYLCAWSVVGHKIEAFFGQGTRLTVV.

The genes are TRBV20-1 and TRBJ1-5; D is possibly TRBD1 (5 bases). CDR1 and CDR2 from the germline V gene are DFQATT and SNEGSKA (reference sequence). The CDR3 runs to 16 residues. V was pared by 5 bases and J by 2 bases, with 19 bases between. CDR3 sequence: CSAGRTGGRGNQPQHF. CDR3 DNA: TGCAGTGCTGGACGTACAGGTGGTAGAGGCAATCAGCCCCAGCATTTT.

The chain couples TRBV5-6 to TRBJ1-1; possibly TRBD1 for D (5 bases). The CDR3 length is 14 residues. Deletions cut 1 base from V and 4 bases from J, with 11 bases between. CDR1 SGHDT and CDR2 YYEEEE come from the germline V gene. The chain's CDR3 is CASSLFWGGTEAFF. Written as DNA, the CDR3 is TGTGCCAGCAGCTTGTTTTGGGGCGGCACTGAAGCTTTCTTT.

The CDR3 DNA is TGTGCCAGCCGTAAATCAGGTGGGGGTAGCAATCAGCCCCAGCATTTT. Protein sequence: CASRKSGGGSNQPQHF. J is TRBJ1-5 and V is TRBV24-1; possibly TRBD1 for D (5 bases). The CDR3 spans 16 residues. Trimming took off 11 bases at V and 0 bases at J, with 19 bases between the two ends. Per germline, CDR1 KGHDR and CDR2 SFDVKD.

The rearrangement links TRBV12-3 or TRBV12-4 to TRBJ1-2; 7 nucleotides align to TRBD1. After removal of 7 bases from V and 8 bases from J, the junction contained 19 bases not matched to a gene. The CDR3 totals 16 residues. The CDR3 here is CASTGRTGWGGSGYTF. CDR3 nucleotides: TGTGCCAGCACTGGACGGACAGGTTGGGGTGGGAGCGGCTACACCTTC.

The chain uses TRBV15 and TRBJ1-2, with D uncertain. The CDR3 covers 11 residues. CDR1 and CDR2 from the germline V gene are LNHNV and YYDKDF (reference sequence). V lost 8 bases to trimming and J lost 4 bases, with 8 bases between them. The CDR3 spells CATRRSYGYTF. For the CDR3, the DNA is TGTGCCACCCGGAGGTCCTATGGCTACACCTTC.

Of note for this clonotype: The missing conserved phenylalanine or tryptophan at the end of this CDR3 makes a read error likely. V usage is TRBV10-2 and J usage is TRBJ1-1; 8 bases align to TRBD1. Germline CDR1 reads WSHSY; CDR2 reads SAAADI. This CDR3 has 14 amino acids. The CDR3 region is CASSYVTGGTEAFL. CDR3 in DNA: TGTGCCAGCAGTTACGTTACAGGGGGCACTGAAGCTTTCCTT.

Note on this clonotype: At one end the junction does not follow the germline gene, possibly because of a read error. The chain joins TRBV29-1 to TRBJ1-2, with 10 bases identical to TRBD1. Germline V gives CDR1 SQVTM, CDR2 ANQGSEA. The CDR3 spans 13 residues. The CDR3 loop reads CSAGTGEIDGHTF. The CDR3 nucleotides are TGCAGCGCCGGGACAGGGGAAATCGATGGCCACACCTTC.

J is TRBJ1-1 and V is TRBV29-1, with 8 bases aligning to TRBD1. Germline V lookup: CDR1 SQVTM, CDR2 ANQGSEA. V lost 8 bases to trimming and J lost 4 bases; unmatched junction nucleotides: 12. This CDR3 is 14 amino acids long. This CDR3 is CSSYPGGWGTEAFF. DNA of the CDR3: TGCAGCTCATACCCAGGGGGCTGGGGCACTGAAGCTTTCTTT.

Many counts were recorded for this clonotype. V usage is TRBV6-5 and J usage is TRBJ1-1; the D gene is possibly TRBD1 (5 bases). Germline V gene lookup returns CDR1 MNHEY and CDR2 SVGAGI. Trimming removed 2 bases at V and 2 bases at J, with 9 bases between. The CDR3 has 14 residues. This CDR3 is CASSYTGSNTEAFF. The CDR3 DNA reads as TGTGCCAGCAGTTACACAGGCTCCAACACTGAAGCTTTCTTT.

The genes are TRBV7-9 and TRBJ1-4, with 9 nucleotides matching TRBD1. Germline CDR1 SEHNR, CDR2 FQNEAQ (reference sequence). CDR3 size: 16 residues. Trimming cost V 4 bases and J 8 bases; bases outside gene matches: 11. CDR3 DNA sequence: TGTGCCAGCAGCTATGGACAGGGGCAAGGGGGAGAAAAACTGTTTTTT. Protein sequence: CASSYGQGQGGEKLFF.

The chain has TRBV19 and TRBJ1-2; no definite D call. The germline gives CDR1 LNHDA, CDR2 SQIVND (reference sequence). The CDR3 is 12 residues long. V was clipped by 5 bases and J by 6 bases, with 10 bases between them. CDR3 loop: CASSSRTDGYTF. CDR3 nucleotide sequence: TGTGCCAGTAGTTCCCGGACCGATGGCTACACCTTC.

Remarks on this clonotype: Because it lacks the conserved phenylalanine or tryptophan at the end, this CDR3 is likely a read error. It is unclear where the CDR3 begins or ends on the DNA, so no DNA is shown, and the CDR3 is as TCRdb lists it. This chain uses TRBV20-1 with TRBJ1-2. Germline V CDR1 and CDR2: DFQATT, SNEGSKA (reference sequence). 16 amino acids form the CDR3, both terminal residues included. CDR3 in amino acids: CSAIRTSEGRTMATQS.

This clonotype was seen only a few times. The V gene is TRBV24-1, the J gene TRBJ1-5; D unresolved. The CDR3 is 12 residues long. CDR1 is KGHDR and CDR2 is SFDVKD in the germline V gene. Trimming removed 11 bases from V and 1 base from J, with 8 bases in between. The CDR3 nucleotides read TGTGCCAGCAAAGAGAGCAATCAGCCCCAGCATTTT. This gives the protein CASKESNQPQHF.

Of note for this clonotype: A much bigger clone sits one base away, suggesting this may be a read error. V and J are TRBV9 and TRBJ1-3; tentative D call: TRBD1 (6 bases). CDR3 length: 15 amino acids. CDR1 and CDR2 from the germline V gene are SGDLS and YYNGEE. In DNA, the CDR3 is TGTGCCAGCGGCGTAGCAGGGGATGGAGGAAACACCATATATTTT. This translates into CASGVAGDGGNTIYF.

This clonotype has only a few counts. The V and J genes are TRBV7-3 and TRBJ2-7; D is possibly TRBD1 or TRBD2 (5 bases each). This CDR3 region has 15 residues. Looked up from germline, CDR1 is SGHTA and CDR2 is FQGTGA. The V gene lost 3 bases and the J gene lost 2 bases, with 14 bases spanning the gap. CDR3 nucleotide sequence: TGTGCCAGCAGCTTCGGGACGGCAGGTCCCTACGAGCAGTACTTC. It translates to CASSFGTAGPYEQYF.

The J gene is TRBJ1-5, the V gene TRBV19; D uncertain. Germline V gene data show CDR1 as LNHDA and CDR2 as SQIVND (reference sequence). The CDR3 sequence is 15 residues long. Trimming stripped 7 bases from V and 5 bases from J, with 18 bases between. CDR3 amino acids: CASKSLSVNYQPQHF. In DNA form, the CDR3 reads TGTGCCAGTAAGTCTCTTTCGGTGAACTATCAGCCCCAGCATTTT. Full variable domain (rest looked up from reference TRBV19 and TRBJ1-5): DGGITQSPKYLFRKEGQNVTLSCEQNLNHDAMYWYRQDPGQGLRLIYYSQIVNDFQKGDIAEGYSVSREKKESFPLTVTSAQKNPTAFYLCASKSLSVNYQPQHFGDGTRLSIL.

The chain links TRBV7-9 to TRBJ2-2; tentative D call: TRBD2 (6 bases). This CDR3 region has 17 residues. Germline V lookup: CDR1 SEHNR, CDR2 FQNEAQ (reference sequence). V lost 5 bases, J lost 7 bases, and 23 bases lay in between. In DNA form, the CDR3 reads TGTGCCAGCAGCCCGGAGAGTCTATGGGTCGGGGGCGGGGAGCTGTTTTTT. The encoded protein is CASSPESLWVGGGELFF.